The clone carrying this T cell receptor beta chain occurred a few times. This sample was included in a study of response to subunit inactivated influenza vaccine. TCRdb passed the RT-PCR reads through MiXCR, listing each CDR3 protein once. The sample lists roughly 620,000 distinct CDR3 sequences; around 11% were seen once. Trimming took off 5 bases at V and 2 bases at J, with 13 bases between the two ends. This CDR3 is 14 amino acids long. The same sample was also studied in work on T cells expressing NK-cell markers. That report adds: What made the TCR beta cDNA was 5'RACE template switching with UMIs. The TCR beta repertoires were obtained from sorted CD3+CD56+NKG2C+, CD3+CD56+NKG2C- and CD3+CD56-NKG2C+ T cells. The study found dominant NKG2C+ clonotypes at about 1.0-8% of CD8+ T cells in about 6 donors. Several donors' CD3+CD56-NKG2C+ cells were dominated by the same clonotypes.

This clonotype originated in a man aged 50 or older who received an inactivated influenza vaccine. The chain is built from TRBV12-3 or TRBV12-4 and TRBJ2-7; D is possibly TRBD2 (5 bases). This specimen was PBMCs from blood, taken on the day of vaccination. Written as DNA, the CDR3 is TGTGCCAGCAGTCACTCAGGCGGGCCCTACGAGCAGTACTTC. This gives the protein CASSHSGGPYEQYF.